This entry describes one T cell receptor beta chain. Its target is unknown. V was cut by 6 bases and J by 4 bases, with 15 bases left in between. The CDR3 spans 14 residues. The germline gives CDR1 LNHDA, CDR2 SQIVND (reference sequence). The data originate from a study of T cells after yellow fever vaccination. About the study: Those fractions that held only low numbers of cells were prepared using the SMART-Seq v4 Ultra Low Input RNA kit.

General observations from the study: Most clones from primary vaccination resurfaced after the booster (around 97% CD4, around 90% CD8).

TCRdb passed the 5' RACE reads through MiXCR, listing each CDR3 protein once. This table holds some 350,000 distinct CDR3 sequences, 11% found once. This specimen was PBMCs, taken on the day of the first yellow fever vaccination. This chain connects TRBV19 to TRBJ1-2; no firm D call. This receptor was taken from a man aged 18 to 30 who received the YFV17D yellow fever vaccine. CDR3 sequence: CASRTSLAGYGYTF. The CDR3 bases are TGTGCCAGTAGAACTTCACTTGCCGGCTATGGCTACACCTTC.